The text below deals with one T cell receptor (beta chain). Its cognate antigen is unknown. Vbeta (60) and Jbeta (13) primers were used in the PCR. The data were produced by immunoSEQ multiplex PCR, yet TCRdb's version contains in-frame clones alone and is incomplete. The table has 35,000 to 40,000 clones, about 53% seen once. Germline CDR1 reads MDHEN; CDR2 reads SYDVKM. V was clipped by 4 bases and J by 2 bases, with 14 bases between them. The CDR3 extends over 15 amino acids. The data originate from a study of cytomegalovirus exposure and HLA in healthy donors. Findings and caveats of the study: Most of the TCR beta V segments (in an earlier analysis) were productive either about 87% or about 30% of the time. It was shown in a later analysis that HLA-associated TCR beta chains were more clonally expanded than other, equally common chains. Judged likely to be a sequencing artifact was a cluster of highly shared sequence variants.

The clonotype comes from a woman in her thirties or forties in good health and CMV-seropositive. The genes are TRBV28 and TRBJ2-5; possible D gene TRBD2, 6 bases. The specimen was PBMCs. CDR3 residues: CASSSTREQQETQYF. CDR3 nucleotides: TGTGCCAGCAGTTCCACGCGGGAACAACAAGAGACCCAGTACTTC.